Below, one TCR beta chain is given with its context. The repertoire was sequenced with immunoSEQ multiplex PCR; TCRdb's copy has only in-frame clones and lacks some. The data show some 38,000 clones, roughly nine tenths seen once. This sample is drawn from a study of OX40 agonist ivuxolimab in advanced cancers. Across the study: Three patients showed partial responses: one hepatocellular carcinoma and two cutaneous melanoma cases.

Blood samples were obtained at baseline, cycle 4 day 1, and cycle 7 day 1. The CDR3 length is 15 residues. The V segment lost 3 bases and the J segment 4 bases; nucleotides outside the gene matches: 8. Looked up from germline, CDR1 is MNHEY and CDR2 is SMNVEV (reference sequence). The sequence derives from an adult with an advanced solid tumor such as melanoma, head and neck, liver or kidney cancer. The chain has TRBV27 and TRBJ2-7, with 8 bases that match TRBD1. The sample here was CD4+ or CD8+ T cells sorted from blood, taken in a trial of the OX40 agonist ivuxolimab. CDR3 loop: CASSFGTGRVYEQYF. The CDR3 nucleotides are TGTGCCAGCAGTTTTGGGACAGGTCGTGTTTACGAGCAGTACTTC.